What follows is one TCR beta chain and its context. The data derive from a study of CD8 T cells in Susac syndrome. CDR1 is ENHRY and CDR2 is SYGVKD in the germline V gene. The CDR3 totals 13 residues. Trimming pared 0 bases from V and 0 bases from J, leaving 2 bases between. Random hexamers were used to reverse transcribe roughly 0.45 to 1 ug of RNA. From the immunoSEQ multiplex PCR reads, TCRdb called clonotypes with MiXCR, one entry per CDR3 protein. The repertoire consists of roughly 160,000 distinct CDR3 sequences, with 95% to 96% occurring once and the leading ten covering around 0.12%. The clonotype was recovered from a human donor with Susac syndrome. Source material: CD4+ T cells from PBMCs. The gene calls are TRBV10-3 and TRBJ1-2; D gene unclear. This CDR3 reads CAISESANYGYTF. Here the CDR3 DNA reads TGTGCCATCAGTGAGTCGGCTAACTATGGCTACACCTTC.